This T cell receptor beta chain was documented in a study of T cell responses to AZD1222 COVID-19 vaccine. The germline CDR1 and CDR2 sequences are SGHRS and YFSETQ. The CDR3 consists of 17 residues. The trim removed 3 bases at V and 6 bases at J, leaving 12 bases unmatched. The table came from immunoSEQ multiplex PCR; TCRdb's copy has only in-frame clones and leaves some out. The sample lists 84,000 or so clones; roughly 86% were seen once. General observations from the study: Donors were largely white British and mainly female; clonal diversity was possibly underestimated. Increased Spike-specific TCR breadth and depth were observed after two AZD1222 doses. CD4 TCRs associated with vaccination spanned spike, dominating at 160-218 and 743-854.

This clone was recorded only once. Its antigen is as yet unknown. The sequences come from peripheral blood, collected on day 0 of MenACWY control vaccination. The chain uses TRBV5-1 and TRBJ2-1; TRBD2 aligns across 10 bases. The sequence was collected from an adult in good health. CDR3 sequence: CASSYGLSGGAGNEQFF. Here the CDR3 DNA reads TGCGCCAGCAGCTATGGACTAAGCGGGGGGGCTGGCAATGAGCAGTTCTTC.